This T cell receptor (beta chain) was documented in a study of blood T cells in healthy people across ages. It was with a sample-barcoded 5' primer and a J-beta primer mix that a second PCR of roughly 6 to 12 cycles was run. TCRdb re-called the 5' RACE reads with MiXCR, one entry per CDR3 protein. The table records some 1,800,000 distinct CDR3 sequences, 35% to 50% of them present only once. The CDR3 totals 14 residues. Germline loops: CDR1 SGHTA, CDR2 FQGNSA. V shed 4 bases and J shed 5 bases, with 12 bases lying between them. The chain carries TRBV7-2 and TRBJ2-1, with a weak D call TRBD1 (5 bases). Sequencing input: blood. The clonotype comes from a human donor in good health. The CDR3 nucleotides are TGTGCCAGCAGCTCGGAGCCAGGGCACAATGAGCAGTTCTTC. This gives the protein CASSSEPGHNEQFF.